The 7 T cell receptor beta chains in this list originate from one sample, sequenced in a study of T cells after somatic rescue of genetic block. Clones were read by immunoSEQ multiplex PCR, and TCRdb kept only the in-frame ones, dropping some. The sample contains 110,000 or so clones, 85% to 95% of which appear only once. Input material: peripheral blood mononuclear cells (PBMCs). These receptors originate from a woman in her late teens or twenties.

This rearrangement joins TRBV9 to TRBJ1-2, with TRBD1 as a possible D gene (5 bases). Germline V gene sequence: CDR1 SGDLS, CDR2 YYNGEE. The CDR3 length is 13 residues. Trimming took off 0 bases at V and 7 bases at J, with 10 bases between the two ends. CDR3 amino acids: CASSVEGQGGYTF. The CDR3 DNA is TGTGCCAGCAGCGTAGAGGGGCAGGGTGGCTACACCTTC.

V and J are TRBV5-5 and TRBJ2-2; TRBD1 might be the D (6 bases). CDR3 length: 17 residues. From germline, CDR1 is SGHKS and CDR2 YYEKEE (reference sequence). Deletions cut 1 base from V and 4 bases from J, with 17 bases between. The CDR3 DNA follows: TGTGCCAGCAGCTTGTCCCCAGGGGCAGGGCGCACCGGGGAGCTGTTTTTT. It specifies CASSLSPGAGRTGELFF.

V is TRBV4-1 and J is TRBJ1-2; D ambiguous. The CDR3 length is 14 residues. Germline CDR1 reads MGHRA; CDR2 reads YSYEKL. V shed 2 bases and J shed 4 bases, with 11 bases lying between them. CDR3 bases: TGCGCCAGCAGCCAAACCGGCGGGCTCTATGGCTACACCTTC. Its translation: CASSQTGGLYGYTF.

This chain connects TRBV19 to TRBJ1-1; D not resolved. Germline loops: CDR1 LNHDA, CDR2 SQIVND (reference sequence). CDR3 length: 15 amino acids. V was cut by 3 bases and J by 0 bases, with 11 bases left in between. The CDR3 spells CASSIEGRMNTEAFF. CDR3 nucleotides: TGTGCCAGTAGTATCGAGGGTCGCATGAACACTGAAGCTTTCTTT.

V usage is TRBV5-1 and J usage is TRBJ1-1; tentatively, D is TRBD1 (5 bases). V was trimmed by 1 base and J by 5 bases, leaving 12 bases between them. The germline CDR1 and CDR2 sequences are SGHRS and YFSETQ. The CDR3 loop spans 14 amino acids. The DNA of the CDR3 is TGCGCCAGCAGCTTGTCCCAGGGCGAAACTGAAGCTTTCTTT. Translated: CASSLSQGETEAFF. Using reference TRBV5-1 and TRBJ1-1 for the parts outside the CDR3, the full variable domain is KAGVTQTPRYLIKTRGQQVTLSCSPISGHRSVSWYQQTPGQGLQFLFEYFSETQRNKGNFPGRFSGRQFSNSRSEMNVSTLELGDSALYLCASSLSQGETEAFFGQGTRLTVV.

Only one count was recorded for this clone. This rearrangement joins TRBV4-3 to TRBJ1-2; 9 positions agree with TRBD1. The CDR3 totals 19 residues. Germline V gives CDR1 LGHNA, CDR2 YSLEER. The V and J ends lost 0 bases and 2 bases, in that order; junction bases with no gene match: 13. The CDR3 DNA reads as TGCGCCAGCAGCCAAGAGGAAAGAACAGGGGGCCGGTTAAACTATGGCTACACCTTC. It encodes CASSQEERTGGRLNYGYTF.

This chain connects TRBV7-2 to TRBJ1-1; D not certain. Deletions cut 5 bases from V and 5 bases from J, with 9 bases between. Germline V lookup: CDR1 SGHTA, CDR2 FQGNSA. This CDR3 has 12 residues. The CDR3 protein is CASSRINTEAFF. In nucleotides, the CDR3 is TGTGCCAGCAGCCGCATCAATACTGAAGCTTTCTTT.